Listed below are T cell receptor beta chains from one sample, sequenced in a study of blood T cells in healthy people across ages. Via MiXCR, TCRdb re-called the 5' RACE reads, giving one row per CDR3 protein. The sample consists of about 800,000 distinct CDR3 sequences, roughly 46% of them appearing once. Sequencing was done on a sample of blood. The receptors derive from a man aged 80 or over in good health. CDR3s leave out the opening cysteine and the closing phenylalanine or tryptophan. Fields, in order: J gene, V gene, CDR3 protein.

TRBJ2-7 TRBV7-8 ASSRGPYEQY
TRBJ2-3 TRBV7-9 ASDSTDTQY
TRBJ2-3 TRBV7-2 ASSLTRSRDTQY
TRBJ1-2 TRBV28 ASSLSGRRNYGYT
TRBJ2-1 TRBV29-1 SVEGGGRAVNEQF
TRBJ2-1 TRBV27 ASSFFSWRESGNEQF
TRBJ2-1 TRBV3-1 ASSRRLAGGPGVNEQF
TRBJ2-1 TRBV28 ASSTNREDNEQF
TRBJ2-3 TRBV4-3 ASSPDRVIDTQY
TRBJ2-1 TRBV15 ATSRDRGGSYNEQF
TRBJ2-5 TRBV28 ASRFGGVGYQETQY
TRBJ2-3 TRBV5-8 ASSSGRITDTQY
NA TRBV20-1 SAREIGTGDHEQY
TRBJ1-5 TRBV13 ASSLGQFNQPQH
TRBJ1-4 TRBV27 ASSFQGSGEKLF
TRBJ2-1 TRBV7-2 ASSPPRGTSGSRSEQF
TRBJ2-5 TRBV20-1 SARDPYQETQY
TRBJ2-3 TRBV20-1 SAPGQLRGDTQY
TRBJ2-5 TRBV27 ASRAGTHGTQY
TRBJ2-1 TRBV6-1 ASRAIEGDEQF
TRBJ1-2 TRBV7-3 AISLIPGQVDGYT
TRBJ2-1 TRBV10-3 AISERDPNEQF
TRBJ2-5 TRBV10-3 AIMGEQETQY
NA TRBV10-2 ASSGLAGIAGEQY
TRBJ2-7 TRBV5-1 ASRGHGSSYEQY
TRBJ2-3 TRBV5-1 ASRRTGQGSADTQY
TRBJ2-5 TRBV7-9 ASSLGTRVQETQY
TRBJ2-3 TRBV11-3 ASSASGRSLGTQY
TRBJ1-2 TRBV12-3/TRBV12-4 ASSSGAGYGYT
TRBJ2-1 TRBV5-1 ASSLAAGLAYNEQF
TRBJ2-7 TRBV5-1 ASSFGGPGAYEQY
NA TRBV15 ATSRGLADLKETQY
TRBJ2-5 TRBV5-1 ASSWEGRGETQY
TRBJ2-1 TRBV3-1 ASSQRAGPNEQF
TRBJ2-3 TRBV5-1 ASSSRLAGVSDTQY
TRBJ2-1 TRBV6-5 ASRGTGEVSERF
TRBJ2-3 TRBV7-3 AGPGTGSTDTQY
TRBJ2-3 TRBV20-1 SAARTSGYTDTQY
TRBJ2-5 TRBV25-1 ASSSDRGRFGETQY
TRBJ2-1 TRBV7-2 ASSPLRVAGGPLRYEQF
TRBJ2-1 TRBV5-1 ASSSGGRYYNEQF
TRBJ2-1 TRBV12-3/TRBV12-4 ASSLVELAGGGNEQF
TRBJ1-6 TRBV20-1 SARDEKGSGSPLH
NA TRBV15 ATRTGLAGVHETQY
TRBJ2-7 TRBV6-2/TRBV6-3 ASKQYGYEQY
TRBJ1-2 TRBV7-2 ASSSLGKGDYGYT
TRBJ2-1 TRBV4-1 ASSQDWSGGGMDEQF
NA TRBV9 ASSEGQVTGTQY
TRBJ2-1 TRBV6-5 ASSYGLDDNEQF
TRBJ2-2 TRBV3-1 ASSGQATGELF
TRBJ2-7 TRBV5-1 ASSSGTSGRSTTYEQY
TRBJ2-5 TRBV29-1 SAGEGGKEY
TRBJ2-1 TRBV20-1 SAITSGRAYNEQF
TRBJ2-3 TRBV7-9 ASSPESPTSIVVETQY
TRBJ2-5 TRBV12-3/TRBV12-4 ASSSWRGETQY